A single sample gave rise to the 24 T cell receptor beta chains below, sequenced in a study of blood T cells in healthy people across ages. Then a second PCR, running about 6 to 11 cycles, was carried out with a sample-barcoded 5' primer and a J-beta primer mix. MiXCR, run by TCRdb on the 5' RACE reads, gives a single entry per CDR3 protein. This sample has approximately 1.5 million distinct CDR3 sequences, with approximately 39% found just once. Source material: blood. Receptors originate from a woman between 18 and 29 years old in good health.

This clonotype was seen only a few times. The rearrangement links TRBV6-2 or TRBV6-3 to TRBJ2-7; no firm D call. Trimming took off 2 bases at V and 2 bases at J, with 7 bases between the two ends. Germline V lookup: CDR1 MNHEY, CDR2 SVGEGT. The CDR3 loop spans 13 amino acids. The CDR3 protein is CASSYAFAYEQYF. CDR3 DNA sequence: TGTGCCAGCAGTTACGCTTTCGCCTACGAGCAGTACTTC.

The rearrangement joins TRBV20-1 to TRBJ2-4, with a tentative D call TRBD2 (5 bases). The V end lost 7 bases, the J end lost 6 bases, and 13 bases lay between the germline ends. CDR3 length: 12 amino acids. The germline V gene has CDR1 DFQATT and CDR2 SNEGSKA (reference sequence). CDR3 amino acids: CSGRGVRNIQYF. CDR3 nucleotides: TGCAGTGGCCGGGGTGTTAGAAACATTCAGTACTTC.

This sequence joins TRBV5-1 and TRBJ2-3; 7 positions match TRBD2. The V segment lost 5 bases and the J segment 6 bases; nucleotides outside the gene matches: 9. CDR1 and CDR2 (germline): SGHRS, YFSETQ. CDR3 size: 14 residues. Written as DNA, the CDR3 is TGCGCCAGCAGATACCGTGGGGGGGTCGATACGCAGTATTTT. It codes for CASRYRGGVDTQYF.

The CDR3 coding sequence is TGCAGTGCTACCTCGCTAGCGGGAGTTAAGGAGACCCAGTACTTC. Its translation is CSATSLAGVKETQYF. The chain carries TRBV20-1 and TRBJ2-5; TRBD2 matches at 10 bases. This CDR3 is built from 15 residues. Per germline, CDR1 DFQATT and CDR2 SNEGSKA (reference sequence). The V gene end was trimmed by 4 bases and the J gene end by 5 bases; junction bases not matched to a gene: 10.

The chain couples TRBV5-1 to TRBJ2-3; the D is unclear. V lost 2 bases and J lost 0, with 13 bases in between. The CDR3 is 16 residues long. Germline V gene lookup returns CDR1 SGHRS and CDR2 YFSETQ. As DNA, the CDR3 is TGCGCCAGCAGCTTCGGACGGATTACCAGCACAGATACGCAGTATTTT. Translated, it gives CASSFGRITSTDTQYF. The full variable domain, rest sourced from reference TRBV5-1 and TRBJ2-3, is KAGVTQTPRYLIKTRGQQVTLSCSPISGHRSVSWYQQTPGQGLQFLFEYFSETQRNKGNFPGRFSGRQFSNSRSEMNVSTLELGDSALYLCASSFGRITSTDTQYFGPGTRLTVL.

The V call is TRBV27, the J call TRBJ1-2, with a possible D match to TRBD1 (6 bases). V was cut by 0 bases and J by 4 bases, with 12 bases left in between. Germline V gene data show CDR1 as MNHEY and CDR2 as SMNVEV (reference sequence). This CDR3 has 15 residues. As DNA, the CDR3 is TGTGCCAGCAGTTTATCGACCGGACAGCTCTATGGCTACACCTTC. This sequence encodes CASSLSTGQLYGYTF.

This chain uses TRBV21-1 with TRBJ1-1; the D call of TRBD1 is as the table states it, not checked on the DNA. TRBV21-1 is a known pseudogene. CDR3 length: 17 amino acids. CDR3 sequence reads: CASSKGRDRGMNTEAFF. The CDR3 DNA is TGTGCCAGCAGCAAAGGGCGGGACAGGGGAATGAACACTGAAGCTTTCTTT.

The chain joins TRBV9 to TRBJ2-2; D may be TRBD1 (6 bases). Trimming shortened V by 4 bases and J by 4 bases, and 14 bases separated the two germline ends. The CDR3 covers 15 residues. Per germline, CDR1 SGDLS and CDR2 YYNGEE. The CDR3 spells CASSTAPTGTGELFF. The CDR3 coding sequence is TGTGCCAGCAGCACCGCCCCGACAGGCACCGGGGAGCTGTTTTTT.

The chain has TRBV3-1 and TRBJ2-2, with D tentatively TRBD2 (5 bases). The CDR3 loop spans 15 amino acids. The V and J ends lost 1 base and 4 bases respectively, with 10 bases between them. Germline CDR1 LGHDT, CDR2 YNNKEL (reference sequence). The CDR3 loop is CASSQGGILTGELFF. The CDR3 DNA reads TGTGCCAGCAGCCAAGGAGGGATTCTCACCGGGGAGCTGTTTTTT.

This clonotype was picked up a small number of times. This sequence joins TRBV28 and TRBJ2-7; a weak D match, TRBD2 (6 bases). The CDR3 consists of 15 residues. V was trimmed by 6 bases and J by 2 bases, leaving 17 bases between them. Germline V gives CDR1 MDHEN, CDR2 SYDVKM. CDR3 protein: CASSLNWGVTYEQYF. CDR3 coding DNA: TGTGCCAGCAGCCTAAATTGGGGGGTGACCTACGAGCAGTACTTC.

This clonotype occurred a few times. V usage is TRBV28 and J usage is TRBJ1-6; 7 nucleotides align to TRBD1. The CDR3 consists of 17 residues. Germline V gene data show CDR1 as MDHEN and CDR2 as SYDVKM. The ends lost 11 bases at V and 8 bases at J; junction bases unmatched: 21. Written as DNA, the CDR3 is TGTGCCGTACAACCCTCGGGGACAGTTCAAGAGTATTCACCCCTCCACTTT. It specifies CAVQPSGTVQEYSPLHF.

In its sample, this clonotype was seen a few times. The V call is TRBV10-3, the J call TRBJ2-3; 10 bases map to TRBD1. The CDR3 is 16 residues long. CDR1 and CDR2 from the germline V gene are ENHRY and SYGVKD. With V trimmed by 6 bases and J by 4 bases, 10 bases remained unmatched. The DNA of the CDR3 is TGTGCCATCAGCGAGACCGGGACAGGGGTTTCAGATACGCAGTATTTT. It translates to CAISETGTGVSDTQYF.

Turning to this clonotype: Mismatch with germline at one junction end may stem from a read error. V gene TRBV7-2 combines with J gene TRBJ2-7; no reliable D call. The J call may be mistaken, given a closer DNA end match to TRBJ2-5. The CDR3 sequence is 14 residues long. Germline CDR1 and CDR2: SGHTA and FQGNSA. The CDR3 coding sequence is TGTGCCAGCGGCTTAGAAACAGTAGTCAAGACCCAGTACTTC. It specifies CASGLETVVKTQYF.

The rearrangement uses TRBV20-1 and TRBJ1-4, with a possible D match to TRBD1 (5 bases). From germline, CDR1 is DFQATT and CDR2 SNEGSKA (reference sequence). This CDR3 contains 16 residues. V gave up 6 bases and J gave up 7 bases, with 24 bases separating them. CDR3: CSAPGTTPLSLEKLFF. The CDR3, as DNA: TGCAGTGCGCCCGGGACGACCCCACTTTCCCTTGAAAAACTGTTTTTT.

V gene TRBV29-1 combines with J gene TRBJ2-3, with D unclear. V gave up 4 bases and J gave up 2 bases, with 13 bases separating them. Germline V lookup: CDR1 SQVTM, CDR2 ANQGSEA. The CDR3 consists of 14 residues. This CDR3 reads CSVGISQSTDTQYF. The DNA for the CDR3 is TGCAGCGTTGGGATATCACAATCCACAGATACGCAGTATTTT.

This clonotype was counted a few times. This rearrangement joins TRBV7-6 to TRBJ2-1, with D perhaps given as TRBD1 or TRBD2 (5 bases each). V was shortened by 0 bases and J by 1 base, with 10 bases between the two germline ends. The length of the CDR3 is 16 residues. Germline assignment: CDR1 SGHVS and CDR2 FNYEAQ. CDR3 protein: CASSLAWGNSYNEQFF. The CDR3 DNA is TGTGCCAGCAGCTTAGCATGGGGGAATTCCTACAATGAGCAGTTCTTC.

The chain is built from TRBV7-2 and TRBJ2-7; 7 nucleotides agree with TRBD2. The CDR3 extends over 15 amino acids. Germline CDR1 reads SGHTA; CDR2 reads FQGNSA. With 2 bases clipped from V and 1 base from J, the junction kept 5 bases outside the gene matches. In DNA, the CDR3 is TGTGCCAGCAGCTTAACGTCTAGCGGATCCTACGAGCAGTACTTC. It is translated as CASSLTSSGSYEQYF. Complete variable domain (other parts from reference TRBV7-2 and TRBJ2-7): GAGVSQSPSNKVTEKGKDVELRCDPISGHTALYWYRQSLGQGLEFLIYFQGNSAPDKSGLPSDRFSAERTGGSVSTLTIQRTQQEDSAVYLCASSLTSSGSYEQYFGPGTRLTVT.

This clonotype was seen just once. In DNA, the CDR3 is TGCAGTGCTAGGGCCAGGAATCTGGGTGAAGCTTTCTTT. This sequence encodes CSARARNLGEAFF. This chain joins TRBV20-1 and TRBJ1-1; no definite D call. Germline CDR1 reads DFQATT; CDR2 reads SNEGSKA (reference sequence). With 3 bases removed from V and 7 bases from J, the gap between germline ends came to 15 bases. The CDR3 extends over 13 amino acids.

The V and J genes are TRBV16 and TRBJ2-5; TRBD2 might be the D (5 bases). The CDR3 extends over 16 amino acids. Germline V gene data show CDR1 as KGHSY and CDR2 as FQNENV. V was trimmed by 0 bases and J by 0 bases, leaving 11 bases between them. CDR3 in amino acids: CASSQSGGPYQETQYF. The CDR3 nucleotides are TGTGCCAGCAGCCAATCCGGCGGGCCCTACCAAGAGACCCAGTACTTC. Complete variable domain (other parts from reference TRBV16 and TRBJ2-5): GEEVAQTPKHLVRGEGQKAKLYCAPIKGHSYVFWYQQVLKNEFKFLISFQNENVFDETGMPKERFSAKCLPNSPCSLEIQATKLEDSAVYFCASSQSGGPYQETQYFGPGTRLLVL.

This clonotype was counted between two and nine times. The V call is TRBV5-1, the J call TRBJ2-3; 7 bases map to TRBD1. Per the germline V gene, CDR1 is SGHRS and CDR2 is YFSETQ. This CDR3 spans 13 amino acids. V shed 6 bases and J 1 base; nucleotides not matched to a gene: 2. CDR3 sequence: CASMGTGTDTQYF. The CDR3 nucleotides are TGCGCCAGCATGGGGACAGGCACAGATACGCAGTATTTT.

This chain connects TRBV4-3 to TRBJ2-1, with D uncertain. The V and J ends lost 0 bases and 2 bases respectively, with 8 bases between them. Germline V gene sequence: CDR1 LGHNA, CDR2 YSLEER. The length of the CDR3 is 15 residues. As DNA, the CDR3 is TGCGCCAGCAGCCAAGAAAATACTCCCTACAATGAGCAGTTCTTC. It translates to CASSQENTPYNEQFF.

This clonotype was seen only a few times. The chain couples TRBV5-1 to TRBJ2-5; tentative D call: TRBD1 (6 bases). The J call may be wrong; the DNA end is better matched by TRBJ2-7. This CDR3 is built from 16 residues. Per the germline V gene, CDR1 is SGHRS and CDR2 is YFSETQ. CDR3 residues: CASSLAGGTLLYEQYF. The CDR3 nucleotides read TGCGCCAGCAGCTTGGCCGGTGGGACACTTTTATACGAGCAGTACTTC.

The chain uses TRBV20-1 and TRBJ1-2, with D uncertain. The CDR3 loop spans 10 amino acids. Trimming removed 3 bases at V and 7 bases at J, with 6 bases between. Germline V CDR1 and CDR2: DFQATT, SNEGSKA (reference sequence). CDR3 sequence reads: CSASRSGYTF. CDR3 bases: TGCAGTGCTAGTAGGAGTGGCTACACCTTC.

V is TRBV24-1 and J is TRBJ1-5; no reliable D call. The V gene lost 5 bases and the J gene lost 0 bases, with 7 bases spanning the gap. Germline CDR1 reads KGHDR; CDR2 reads SFDVKD. The CDR3 sequence is 14 residues long. Written as DNA, the CDR3 is TGTGCCACCAGTGGCCCATATAGCAATCAGCCCCAGCATTTT. This translates into CATSGPYSNQPQHF.